The rows below give T cell receptor beta chains drawn from one sample of a study of blood T cells in healthy people across ages. One entry per CDR3 protein, called by TCRdb with MiXCR from the 5' RACE reads. Seen here are about 1.8 million distinct CDR3 sequences, around half observed once, and the top ten hold approximately 2.1%. Sequenced material: blood. These receptors originate from a woman in her thirties or forties in good health. Both conserved end residues are part of each CDR3. A D gene is named only where the DNA matches it firmly. Only some rows state a clone size, as once, few, many or a class for expanded clones.

. TRBJ2-3 TRBV24-1 TRBD2 TGTGCCACCAGTGATAGACTAGCGGGGGCTACAGATACGCAGTATTTT CATSDRLAGATDTQYF
few TRBJ2-3 TRBV6-5 TRBD2 TGTGCCAGCAGTAGGACTAGCGGGGGGGCCCCAGATACGCAGTATTTT CASSRTSGGAPDTQYF
few TRBJ2-6 TRBV18 . TGTGCCAGCTCACCTCAGGCACCCGTCTCTGGGGCCAACGTCCTGACTTTC CASSPQAPVSGANVLTF
. TRBJ2-7 TRBV20-1 TRBD2 TGCAGTGCTAAGGAGCCCGGGACTAGCCTGTTCGAGCAGTACTTC CSAKEPGTSLFEQYF
few TRBJ2-1 TRBV28 . TGTGCCAGCAGCTCAGGGGTACCATACAATGAGCAGTTCTTC CASSSGVPYNEQFF
. TRBJ2-6 TRBV12-3/TRBV12-4 . TGTGCCAGCAGCAATCCGACAGACTCTGGGGCCAACGTCCTGACTTTC CASSNPTDSGANVLTF
few TRBJ2-1 TRBV7-2 . TGTGCCAGCAGCTTATTGCTTGCGGGGCTTGGGGATGAGCAGTTCTTC CASSLLLAGLGDEQFF
. TRBJ2-1 TRBV6-1 TRBD1 TGTGCCAGCAGTGAAGCGGGACAGGTTAATGAGCAGTTCTTC CASSEAGQVNEQFF
. TRBJ2-5 TRBV5-4 TRBD2 TGTGCCACCTCACCACCAAGCGGGGGACCTAAAGAGACCCAGTACTTC CATSPPSGGPKETQYF
. TRBJ1-2 TRBV29-1 TRBD1 TGCAGCGTGCCCGGGACAGGGAGCGTCGGCTACACCTTC CSVPGTGSVGYTF
. TRBJ2-4 TRBV20-1 TRBD2 TGCAGTGCGCGGAACCAGCGGGGAGAAAACATTCAGTACTTC CSARNQRGENIQYF
. TRBJ1-6 TRBV12-3/TRBV12-4 . TGTGCCAGCAGTTTGGGTCGGGCAGGGATTGCAGTCGGTTCACCCCTCCACTTT CASSLGRAGIAVGSPLHF
few TRBJ2-5 TRBV4-3 TRBD2 TGCGCCAGCAGCCACGAACCAACTAGCGGGGGCTCAGAGACCCAGTACTTC CASSHEPTSGGSETQYF
. TRBJ2-7 TRBV29-1 TRBD2 TGCAGCGGTGAAATTTGGGAGGGCATCTCCTACGAGCAGTACTTC CSGEIWEGISYEQYF
. TRBJ2-7 TRBV12-3/TRBV12-4 . TGTGCCATCGCTACAATCTACGAGCAGTACTTC CAIATIYEQYF
few TRBJ1-2 TRBV4-1 . TGCGCCAGCAGCCAAGATAGGACGGGGGTCGAGGGCTACACCTTC CASSQDRTGVEGYTF
. TRBJ2-1 TRBV11-1 . TGTGCCAGCAGCTTTAGTGGGTCAGTGCAGTTCTTC CASSFSGSVQFF
. TRBJ2-5 TRBV6-5 TRBD2 TGTGCCAGCAGTTACTCGGGACTAGCTCCTCGAGAGACCCAGTACTTC CASSYSGLAPRETQYF
. TRBJ1-1 TRBV4-1 . TGCGCCAGCAGCCAAGTTGGGGGCCTTCTCTCCGCGAACACTGAAGCTTTCTTT CASSQVGGLLSANTEAFF
. TRBJ2-1 TRBV5-1 . TGCGCCAGCAGCTCGGAAGGGAACAATGAGCAGTTCTTC CASSSEGNNEQFF
. TRBJ2-7 TRBV20-1 . TGCAGTGCTAAGAAGAACTCCTACGAGCAGTACTTC CSAKKNSYEQYF
. TRBJ1-1 TRBV5-1 TRBD1 TGCGCCAGTGCGACAGGGGCCATGAACACTGAAGCTTTCTTT CASATGAMNTEAFF
once TRBJ1-2 TRBV29-1 . TGCAGCGTTGAGGGGGCGGGGGTTGGTGGCTACACCTTC CSVEGAGVGGYTF
. TRBJ2-1 TRBV24-1 . TGTGCCACCAGTGAGACCGGGACGTCATCCTACAATGAGCAGTTCTTC CATSETGTSSYNEQFF
. TRBJ2-7 TRBV20-1 . TGCAGTGCTGTGACGGGCGGAACGCCCGAGCAGTACTTC CSAVTGGTPEQYF
. TRBJ1-2 TRBV4-3 . TGCGCCAGCAGCCAAGATCTGGGGGCTCTAAACTATGGCTACACCTTC CASSQDLGALNYGYTF
. TRBJ2-7 TRBV6-2/TRBV6-3 TRBD2 TGTGCCAGCAACAGCGGGGCCCGAGTAACGGAGCAGTACTTC CASNSGARVTEQYF
. TRBJ2-7 TRBV7-2 . TGTGCCAGCAGCTTAGAGGCCGAGAGGGGGGAGCAGTACTTC CASSLEAERGEQYF
. TRBJ2-3 TRBV12-3/TRBV12-4 TRBD1 TGTGCCAGCAGACTACAGGGGGTTACAGATACGCAGTATTTT CASRLQGVTDTQYF